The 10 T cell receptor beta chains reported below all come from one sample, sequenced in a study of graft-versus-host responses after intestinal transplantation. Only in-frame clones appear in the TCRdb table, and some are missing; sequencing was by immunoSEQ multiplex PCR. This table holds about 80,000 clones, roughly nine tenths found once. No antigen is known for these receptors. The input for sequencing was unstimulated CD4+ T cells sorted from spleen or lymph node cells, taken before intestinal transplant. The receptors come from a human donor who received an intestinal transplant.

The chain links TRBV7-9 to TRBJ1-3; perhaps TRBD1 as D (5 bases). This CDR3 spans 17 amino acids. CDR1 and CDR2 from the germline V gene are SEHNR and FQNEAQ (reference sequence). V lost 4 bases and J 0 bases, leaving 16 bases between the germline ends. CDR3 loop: CASSSNRWGVSGNTIYF. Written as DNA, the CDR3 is TGTGCCAGCAGCTCTAACCGTTGGGGGGTCTCTGGAAACACCATATATTTT.

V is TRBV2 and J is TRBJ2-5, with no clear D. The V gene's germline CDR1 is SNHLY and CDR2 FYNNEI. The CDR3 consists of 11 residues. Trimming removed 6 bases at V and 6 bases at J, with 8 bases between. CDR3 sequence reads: CASRESKTQYF. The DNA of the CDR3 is TGTGCCAGCAGGGAGTCTAAGACCCAGTACTTC.

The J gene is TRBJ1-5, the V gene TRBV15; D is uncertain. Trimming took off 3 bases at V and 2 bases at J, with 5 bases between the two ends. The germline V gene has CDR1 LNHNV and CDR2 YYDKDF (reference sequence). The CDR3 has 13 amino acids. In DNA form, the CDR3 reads TGTGCCACCAGCAGCCAGGGCAATCAGCCCCAGCATTTT. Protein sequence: CATSSQGNQPQHF.

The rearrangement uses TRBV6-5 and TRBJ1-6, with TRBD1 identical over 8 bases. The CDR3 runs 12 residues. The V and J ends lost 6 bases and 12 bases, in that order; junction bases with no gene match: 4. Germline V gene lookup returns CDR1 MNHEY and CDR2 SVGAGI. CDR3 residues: CASSLQGGPLHF. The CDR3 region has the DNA TGTGCCAGCAGCCTACAGGGGGGACCCCTCCACTTT.

The DNA for the CDR3 is TGTGCCAGCAGCCGCGTTAGCGGCTTCACCGGGGAGCTGTTTTTT. Protein: CASSRVSGFTGELFF. The chain links TRBV5-4 to TRBJ2-2; tentatively, D is TRBD2 (6 bases). CDR1 SGHNT and CDR2 YYREEE come from the germline V gene (reference sequence). The CDR3 spans 15 residues. V was pared by 4 bases and J by 4 bases, with 14 bases between. Combining the CDR3 with reference TRBV5-4 and TRBJ2-2 gives the whole variable domain ETGVTQSPTHLIKTRGQQVTLRCSSQSGHNTVSWYQQALGQGPQFIFQYYREEENGRGNFPPRFSGLQFPNYSSELNVNALELDDSALYLCASSRVSGFTGELFFGEGSRLTVL.

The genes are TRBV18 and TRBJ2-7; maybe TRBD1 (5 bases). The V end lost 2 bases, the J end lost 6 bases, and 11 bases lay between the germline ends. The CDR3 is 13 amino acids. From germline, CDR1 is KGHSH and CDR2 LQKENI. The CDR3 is CASSPSGSSEQYF. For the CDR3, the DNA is TGTGCCAGCTCACCATCAGGGTCGAGCGAGCAGTACTTC.

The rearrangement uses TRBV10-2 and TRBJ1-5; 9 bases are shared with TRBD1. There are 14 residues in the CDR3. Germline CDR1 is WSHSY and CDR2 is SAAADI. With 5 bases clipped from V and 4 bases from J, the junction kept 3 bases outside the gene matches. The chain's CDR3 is CASSSGQGNQPQHF. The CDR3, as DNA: TGCGCCAGCAGTAGTGGACAGGGGAATCAGCCCCAGCATTTT.

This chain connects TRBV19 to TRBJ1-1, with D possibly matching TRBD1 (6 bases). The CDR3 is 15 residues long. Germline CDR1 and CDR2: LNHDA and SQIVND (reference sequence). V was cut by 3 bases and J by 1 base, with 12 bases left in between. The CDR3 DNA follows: TGTGCCAGTAGTATTTGGGACAAGACGAACACTGAAGCTTTCTTT. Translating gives CASSIWDKTNTEAFF.

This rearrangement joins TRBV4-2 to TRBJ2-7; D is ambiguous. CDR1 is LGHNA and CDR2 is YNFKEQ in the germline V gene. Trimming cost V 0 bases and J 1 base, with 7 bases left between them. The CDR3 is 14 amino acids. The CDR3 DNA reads TGTGCCAGCAGCCAAGAACAGAGATCCTACGAGCAGTACTTC. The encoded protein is CASSQEQRSYEQYF.

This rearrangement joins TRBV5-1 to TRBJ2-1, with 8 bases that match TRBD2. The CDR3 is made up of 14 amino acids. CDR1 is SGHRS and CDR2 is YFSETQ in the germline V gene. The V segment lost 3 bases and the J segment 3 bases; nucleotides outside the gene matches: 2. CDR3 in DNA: TGCGCCAGCAGCTCCGCGGGGGGCTACAATGAGCAGTTCTTC. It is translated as CASSSAGGYNEQFF.